This T cell receptor (beta chain) was identified in a study of T cell changes during pregnancy in multiple sclerosis. Data came from immunoSEQ multiplex PCR; TCRdb stores just in-frame clones and leaves some out. This sample has under 150,000 clones; around 97% occur once, and the top ten carry 0.44%. The CDR3 is 15 residues long. V dropped 4 bases and J dropped 5 bases, with 15 bases sitting between them. The germline gives CDR1 SGHTA, CDR2 FQGNSA. Sequenced material: peripheral blood, taken after pregnancy. The chain is built from TRBV7-2 and TRBJ1-5; perhaps TRBD1 as D (5 bases). The clonotype was recovered from a female donor with multiple sclerosis, enrolled in a pregnancy study. CDR3 sequence reads: CASSSGPQGYQPQHF. The CDR3 DNA reads as TGTGCCAGCAGCTCCGGGCCGCAGGGTTATCAGCCCCAGCATTTT.